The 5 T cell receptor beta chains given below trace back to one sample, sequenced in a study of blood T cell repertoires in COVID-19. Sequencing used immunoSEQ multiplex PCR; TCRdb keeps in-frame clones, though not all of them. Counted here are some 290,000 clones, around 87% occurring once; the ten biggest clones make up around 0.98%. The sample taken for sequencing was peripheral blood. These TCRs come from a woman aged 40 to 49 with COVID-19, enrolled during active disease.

The CDR3 region has the DNA TGTGCCAGCAGCCCCAGCCTACTAGCGGGAGGAGAGACCCAGTACTTC. Translating it yields CASSPSLLAGGETQYF. This sequence joins TRBV11-2 and TRBJ2-5; 12 bases match TRBD2. V shed 5 bases and J 4 bases; nucleotides not matched to a gene: 8. Per the germline V gene, CDR1 is SGHAT and CDR2 is FQNNGV. The CDR3 consists of 16 residues. Combining the CDR3 with reference TRBV11-2 and TRBJ2-5 gives the whole variable domain EAGVAQSPRYKIIEKRQSVAFWCNPISGHATLYWYQQILGQGPKLLIQFQNNGVVDDSQLPKDRFSAERLKGVDSTLKIQPAKLEDSAVYLCASSPSLLAGGETQYFGPGTRLLVL.

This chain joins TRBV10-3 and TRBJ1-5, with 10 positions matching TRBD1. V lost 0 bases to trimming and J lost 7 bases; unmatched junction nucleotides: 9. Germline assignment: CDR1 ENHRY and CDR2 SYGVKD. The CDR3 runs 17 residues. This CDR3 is CAISESPGQGIGQPQHF. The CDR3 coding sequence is TGTGCCATCAGTGAGTCACCGGGACAGGGGATCGGGCAGCCCCAGCATTTT.

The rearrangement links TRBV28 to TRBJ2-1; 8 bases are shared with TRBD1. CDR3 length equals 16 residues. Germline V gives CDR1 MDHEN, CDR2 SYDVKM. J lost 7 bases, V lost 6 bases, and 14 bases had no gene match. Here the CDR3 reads CASRTLRGLRYNEQFF. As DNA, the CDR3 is TGTGCCAGCAGAACCCTCAGGGGGCTTCGGTATAATGAGCAGTTCTTC. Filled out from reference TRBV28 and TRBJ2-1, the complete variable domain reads DVKVTQSSRYLVKRTGEKVFLECVQDMDHENMFWYRQDPGLGLRLIYFSYDVKMKEKGDIPEGYSVSREKKERFSLILESASTNQTSMYLCASRTLRGLRYNEQFFGPGTRLTVL.

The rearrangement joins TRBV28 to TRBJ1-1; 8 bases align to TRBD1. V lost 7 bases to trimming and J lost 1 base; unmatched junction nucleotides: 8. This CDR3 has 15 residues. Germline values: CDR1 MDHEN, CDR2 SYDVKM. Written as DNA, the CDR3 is TGTGCCAGCAACAAACAGGGGGGCGGGAACACTGAAGCTTTCTTT. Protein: CASNKQGGGNTEAFF.

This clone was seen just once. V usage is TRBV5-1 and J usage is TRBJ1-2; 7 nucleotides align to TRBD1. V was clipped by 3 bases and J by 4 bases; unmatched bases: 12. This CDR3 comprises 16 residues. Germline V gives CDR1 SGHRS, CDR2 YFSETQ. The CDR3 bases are TGCGCCAGCAGCTCGTCGAGGCGAGGACAGGCCTATGGCTACACCTTC. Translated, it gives CASSSSRRGQAYGYTF.